The present TCR beta chain was sequenced within a study of CD8 T cells in ankylosing spondylitis. General study results and limits: A motif of seven or eight highly homologous TCR beta variants was seen as apparently characteristic of ankylosing spondylitis blood. Disease-linked clones were reportedly significantly enriched in matched ankylosing spondylitis synovial fluid. Some of the motif variants had earlier been found in reactive arthritis patients' fluid and blood.

About this clonotype itself: Antigen unknown.

Quantitative 5'-RACE with molecular barcodes generated TCR beta libraries. In TCRdb, the 5' RACE reads were re-called with MiXCR into one record per CDR3 protein. The sample includes 150,000 to 200,000 distinct CDR3 sequences, around a sixth of them seen just once. Germline V CDR1 and CDR2: DFQATT, SNEGSKA (reference sequence). The CDR3 is 11 amino acids. Trimming took off 7 bases at V and 0 bases at J, with 7 bases between the two ends. The chain uses TRBV20-1 and TRBJ2-7; D is unclear. The sequenced sample consisted of blood, either unsorted or a sorted T cell fraction (not recorded which). The TCR was taken from a male donor aged 10-35 years with ankylosing spondylitis or in good health (not recorded which). The CDR3: CSVLSSYEQYF. As DNA, the CDR3 is TGCAGTGTCTTGAGCTCCTACGAGCAGTACTTC.